This T cell receptor (beta chain) comes out of a study of blood T cell repertoires in COVID-19. Study as a whole: Acute and convalescent COVID-19 specimens originated in the United States, Italy and Spain. In each case, the material was cDNA or gDNA derived from T cells, B-cell-depleted T cells, or PBMCs.

There are a few counts of this clone. Germline V CDR1 and CDR2: SNHLY, FYNNEI. J was trimmed by 3 bases and V by 7 bases; bases with no gene match: 4. This CDR3 is 13 amino acids long. This table comes from immunoSEQ multiplex PCR, and its TCRdb copy is limited to in-frame clones, with some not included. The sample consists of a few hundred thousand clones, roughly 84% of them appearing once. The V and J genes are TRBV2 and TRBJ2-3, with TRBD2 matching over 7 bases. This TCR came from a man aged 50 to 59 who had recovered from COVID-19. Sample: peripheral blood. The CDR3 protein is CASIKRETDTQYF. The DNA of the CDR3 is TGTGCCAGCATAAAGCGGGAAACAGATACGCAGTATTTT.